Detailed here is one T cell receptor (beta chain). What it recognizes is unknown. These data belong to a study of cytomegalovirus exposure and HLA in healthy donors. The assay was immunoSEQ multiplex PCR, and TCRdb's table has in-frame clones only and misses some. The sample records about 160,000 clones, 70% to 90% being singletons. Broader study findings: The authors enumerated 180 or so TCR beta chains as linked to cytomegalovirus. Subsequent analysis of the roughly 120 validation repertoires found a tendency for first-cohort TCR clusters to co-occur.

Germline values: CDR1 MNHEY, CDR2 SMNVEV (reference sequence). V lost 3 bases and J lost 1; bases outside the gene matches: 6. The CDR3 is 15 residues long. V gene TRBV27 combines with J gene TRBJ2-7; 7 positions agree with TRBD2. The source is a man younger than 35 in good health and CMV-seronegative. The sample consisted of PBMCs. DNA for the CDR3: TGTGCCAGCAGTTTGACGGTTAGCGGGTCCTACGAGCAGTACTTC. It is translated as CASSLTVSGSYEQYF.